This TCR beta chain was identified during a study of blood T cells in healthy people across ages. Each sample yielded at least 6 micrograms of PBMC total RNA. Together with a sample-barcoded 5' primer, a J-beta primer mix was included in a second PCR lasting about 6 to 11 cycles. TCRdb ran MiXCR on the 5' RACE reads and lists one entry per CDR3 protein. The sample shows some 730,000 distinct CDR3 sequences, 20% to 25% of them seen only once. The sequencing sample was made of blood. The receptor was isolated from a man aged 65 to 85 in good health.

CDR3 coding DNA: TGTGCCAGCAGTCGGCAGTCCCCCACTGAAGCTTTCTTT. It yields the protein CASSRQSPTEAFF. V and J are TRBV6-5 and TRBJ1-1; D gene unclear. Trimming took off 5 bases at V and 4 bases at J, with 11 bases between the two ends. Germline loops: CDR1 MNHEY, CDR2 SVGAGI. The length of the CDR3 is 13 residues.